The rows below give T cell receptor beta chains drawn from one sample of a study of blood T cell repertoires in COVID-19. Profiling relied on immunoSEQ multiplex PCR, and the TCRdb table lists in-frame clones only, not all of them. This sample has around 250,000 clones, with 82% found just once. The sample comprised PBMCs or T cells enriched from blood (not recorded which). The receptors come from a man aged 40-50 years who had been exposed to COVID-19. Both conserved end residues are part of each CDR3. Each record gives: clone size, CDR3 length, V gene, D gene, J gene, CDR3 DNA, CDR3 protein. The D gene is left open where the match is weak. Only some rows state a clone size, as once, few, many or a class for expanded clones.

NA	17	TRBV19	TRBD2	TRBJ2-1	TGTGCCAGTAGTATAGATCGGGCCCTAGCGGGCTACAATGAGCAGTTCTTC	CASSIDRALAGYNEQFF
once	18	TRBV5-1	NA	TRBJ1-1	TGCGCCAGCAGCTTGTTGGGGGAGGGGAGTATTGAGTACACTGAAGCTTTCTTT	CASSLLGEGSIEYTEAFF
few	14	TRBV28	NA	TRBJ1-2	TGTGCCAGCAGTTTCGCGACAGAGAGAGATGGCTACACCTTC	CASSFATERDGYTF
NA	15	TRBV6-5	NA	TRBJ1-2	TGTGCCAGCAGTCTCCAACAGGGAGCGGGAGCTGGCTACACCTTC	CASSLQQGAGAGYTF
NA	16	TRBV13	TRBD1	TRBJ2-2	TGTGCCAGCAGCCCCCGCCCGGACAGGCGGGCCGGGGAGCTGTTTTTT	CASSPRPDRRAGELFF
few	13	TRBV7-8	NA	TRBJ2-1	TGTGCCAGCAGACCCGGGTCCTACAATGAGCAGTTCTTC	CASRPGSYNEQFF
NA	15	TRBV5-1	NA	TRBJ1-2	TGCGCCAGCAGCTTGGGCGCCAGGGAAGAGAATGGCTACACCTTC	CASSLGAREENGYTF
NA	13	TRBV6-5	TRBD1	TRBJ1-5	TGTGCCAGCAGCCGGGACAGGGCTAAGCCCCAGCATTTT	CASSRDRAKPQHF
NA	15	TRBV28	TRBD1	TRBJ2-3	TGTGCCAGCAGTTTCGTGGGACAGGAGATGGATACGCAGTATTTT	CASSFVGQEMDTQYF
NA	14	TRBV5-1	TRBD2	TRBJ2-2	TGCGCCAGCAGGGCTAGCGGAAACACCGGGGAGCTGTTTTTT	CASRASGNTGELFF
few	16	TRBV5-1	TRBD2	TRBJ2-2	TGCGCCAGCAGCTTGGGGGGACTAGGAAACACCGGGGAGCTGTTTTTT	CASSLGGLGNTGELFF
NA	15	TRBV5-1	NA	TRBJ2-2	TGCGCCAGCAGCGATAGCTTCGCGAACACCGGGGAGCTGTTTTTT	CASSDSFANTGELFF
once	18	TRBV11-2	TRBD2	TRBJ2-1	TGTGCCAGCACCGACTCCCCGGGACTAGCGGGGCCTTACAATGAGCAGTTCTTC	CASTDSPGLAGPYNEQFF
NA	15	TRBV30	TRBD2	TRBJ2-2	TGTGCCTGGAGTCGCGGGGGTCCTAACACCGGGGAGCTGTTTTTT	CAWSRGGPNTGELFF
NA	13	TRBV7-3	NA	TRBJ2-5	TGTGCCAGCAGCTTGACTTTCCAAGAGACCCAGTACTTC	CASSLTFQETQYF
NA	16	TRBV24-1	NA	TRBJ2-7	TGTGCCACCAGGGATAGGCACTGGAGTATGGCCTACGAGCAGTACTTC	CATRDRHWSMAYEQYF
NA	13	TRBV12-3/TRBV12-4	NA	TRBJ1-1	TGTGCCAGCAGTCTCCACAGGGACACTGAAGCTTTCTTT	CASSLHRDTEAFF
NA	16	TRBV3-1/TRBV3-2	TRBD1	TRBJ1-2	TGTGCCAGCAGCCAAGATCGGACAGGGGGTTCCTATGGCTACACCTTC	CASSQDRTGGSYGYTF
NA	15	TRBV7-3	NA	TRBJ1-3	TGTGCCAGCAGCTCAGGCGCGGGTACTGGAAACACCATATATTTT	CASSSGAGTGNTIYF
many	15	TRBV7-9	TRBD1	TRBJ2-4	TGTGCCAGCAGCGACAGGGACAGGGTTTTGGACATTCAGTACTTC	CASSDRDRVLDIQYF
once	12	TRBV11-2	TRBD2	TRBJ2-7	TGTGCCAGCAGCTTAGCAGCGGGGGAGCAGTACTTC	CASSLAAGEQYF
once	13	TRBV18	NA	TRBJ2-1	TGTGCCAGCTCACCTATTTCTTACAATGAGCAGTTCTTC	CASSPISYNEQFF
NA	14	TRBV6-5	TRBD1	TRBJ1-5	TGTGCCAGCACAGATGAACAGGGGTTCCGGCCCCAGCATTTT	CASTDEQGFRPQHF
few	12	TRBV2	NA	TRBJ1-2	TGTGCCAGCACTGAGGACAGCTATGGCTACACCTTC	CASTEDSYGYTF
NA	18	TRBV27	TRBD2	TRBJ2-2	TGTGCCAGCAGTTTAGAGCTTGCGTTCGGGGGGAGAACCGGGGAGCTGTTTTTT	CASSLELAFGGRTGELFF
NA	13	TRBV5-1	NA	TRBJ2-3	TGCGCCAGCAAACGAGGACAAACAGATACGCAGTATTTT	CASKRGQTDTQYF
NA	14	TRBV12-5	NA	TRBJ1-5	TGTGCTAGTTCCGGGTCGGGGGGCAATCAGCCCCAGCATTTT	CASSGSGGNQPQHF
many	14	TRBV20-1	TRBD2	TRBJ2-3	TGCAGTGCTAGTAGCGGGAGGGAAGCAGATACGCAGTATTTT	CSASSGREADTQYF
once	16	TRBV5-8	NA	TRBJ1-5	TGTGCCAGCAGCGCCTGGGACAAAGAATATGATCAGCCCCAGCATTTT	CASSAWDKEYDQPQHF
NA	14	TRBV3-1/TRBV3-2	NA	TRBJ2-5	TGTGCCAGCAGCCAAGTAGGGCCGGGGGAGACCCAGTACTTC	CASSQVGPGETQYF
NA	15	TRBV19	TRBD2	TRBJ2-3	TGTGCCAGTAGTATATGGCGGGAGGGTGAGGATACGCAGTATTTT	CASSIWREGEDTQYF
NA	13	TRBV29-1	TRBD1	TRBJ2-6	TGCAGCGCTTACAGGGGTGGGGCCAACGTCCTGACTTTC	CSAYRGGANVLTF
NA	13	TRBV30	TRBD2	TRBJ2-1	TGTGCCTGGAGAGCGGGAGGAGTAAATGAGCAGTTCTTC	CAWRAGGVNEQFF
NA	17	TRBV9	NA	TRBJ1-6	TGTGCCAGCAGCGTAGCTATCGAAAGCTCCTATAATTCACCCCTCCACTTT	CASSVAIESSYNSPLHF
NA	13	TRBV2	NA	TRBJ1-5	TGTGCCAGCAAACAGGGCGCAAATCAGCCCCAGCATTTT	CASKQGANQPQHF
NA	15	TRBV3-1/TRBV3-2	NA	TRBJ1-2	TGTGCCAGCAGTCCTTCGTTGGGGGGATCTCATGGCTACACCTTC	CASSPSLGGSHGYTF
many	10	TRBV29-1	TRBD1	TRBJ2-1	TGCGGGACAGGGGGCAATGAGCAGTTCTTC	CGTGGNEQFF